These 5 T cell receptor beta chains were sequenced from one sample in a study of CD8+ T cells in alopecia areata. Treatment meaning: oral pan-JAK inhibitor, 5-10 mg twice daily. RNA, once extracted, was reverse transcribed into cDNA for use as the sequencing template. Sequencing was performed with immunoSEQ multiplex PCR; in TCRdb, only in-frame clones are kept and a portion is missing. The sample carries about 200,000 clones, around three fifths recorded once. The sequencing here drew on CD4+ T cells sorted from blood, taken at week 4, from a patient treated with tofacitinib. The origin of the receptors is a human donor with alopecia areata.

This clone was recorded a few times. This chain uses TRBV2 with TRBJ2-1; 7 nucleotides line up with TRBD1. There are 17 residues in the CDR3. Trimming took 4 bases from V and 5 from J; bases not matched to a gene: 14. Germline CDR1 SNHLY, CDR2 FYNNEI. The CDR3 loop is CASSVHQAGTADNEQFF. CDR3 DNA: TGTGCCAGCAGTGTACACCAAGCCGGGACAGCGGACAATGAGCAGTTCTTC.

This chain's CDR3 is CATSRLGTGSQYF. The CDR3 DNA follows: TGTGCCACCAGCCGCCTCGGGACGGGCAGCCAGTACTTC. The chain has TRBV15 and TRBJ2-5; either TRBD1 or TRBD2 may fit D (5 bases each). The CDR3 contains 13 residues. V lost 5 bases, J lost 10 bases, and 17 bases lay in between. Germline lookup yields CDR1 LNHNV and CDR2 YYDKDF (reference sequence).

The chain is built from TRBV25-1 and TRBJ1-1; 8 bases are a match to TRBD1. The CDR3 length is 14 residues. The V segment lost 10 bases and the J segment 0 bases; nucleotides outside the gene matches: 7. CDR1 MGHDK and CDR2 SYGVNS come from the germline V gene. CDR3 coding DNA: TGTGCCACCAGAGGACAGGGAATGAACACTGAAGCTTTCTTT. Encoded protein: CATRGQGMNTEAFF.

This clone occurred a few times. The CDR3 coding sequence is TGTGCCAGTAGTAGGGCCCCCCGGGCCGGGGAGCTGTTTTTT. It codes for CASSRAPRAGELFF. The rearrangement uses TRBV19 and TRBJ2-2; no clear D gene. Trimming left V 4 bases short and J 6 bases short, with 12 bases between. CDR3 length equals 14 residues. Germline V gene lookup returns CDR1 LNHDA and CDR2 SQIVND (reference sequence).

The chain joins TRBV30 to TRBJ2-7, with 9 bases identical to TRBD1. This CDR3 spans 14 amino acids. Germline CDR1 reads GTSNPN; CDR2 reads SVGIG (reference sequence). Germline trimming cut 2 bases from V and 2 bases from J; bases unmatched to any gene: 4. The CDR3 nucleotides read TGTGCCTGGAGTCACAGGGGGCAGACCTACGAGCAGTACTTC. The encoded protein is CAWSHRGQTYEQYF.